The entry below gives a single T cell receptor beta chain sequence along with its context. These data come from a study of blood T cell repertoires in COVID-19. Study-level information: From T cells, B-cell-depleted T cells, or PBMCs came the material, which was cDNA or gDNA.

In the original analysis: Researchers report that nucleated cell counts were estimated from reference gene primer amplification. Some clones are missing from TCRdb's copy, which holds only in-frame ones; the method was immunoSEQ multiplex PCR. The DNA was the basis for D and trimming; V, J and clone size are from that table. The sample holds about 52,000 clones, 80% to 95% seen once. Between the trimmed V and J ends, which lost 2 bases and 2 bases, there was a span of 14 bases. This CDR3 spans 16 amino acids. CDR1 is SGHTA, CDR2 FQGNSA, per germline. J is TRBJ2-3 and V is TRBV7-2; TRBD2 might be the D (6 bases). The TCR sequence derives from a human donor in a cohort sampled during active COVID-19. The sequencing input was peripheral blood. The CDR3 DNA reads TGTGCCAGCAGCTTATCAGTTGGGACTCCCACAGATACGCAGTATTTT. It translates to CASSLSVGTPTDTQYF.